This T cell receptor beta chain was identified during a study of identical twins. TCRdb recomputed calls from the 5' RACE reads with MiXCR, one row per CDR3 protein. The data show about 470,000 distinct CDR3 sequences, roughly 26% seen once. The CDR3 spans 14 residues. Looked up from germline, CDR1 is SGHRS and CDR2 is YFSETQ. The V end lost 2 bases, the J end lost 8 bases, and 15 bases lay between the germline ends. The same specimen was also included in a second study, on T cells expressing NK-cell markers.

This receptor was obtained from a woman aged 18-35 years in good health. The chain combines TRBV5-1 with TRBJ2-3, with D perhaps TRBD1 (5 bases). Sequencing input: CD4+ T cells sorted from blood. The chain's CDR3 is CASSFVGQKGTQYF. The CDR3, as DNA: TGCGCCAGCAGCTTTGTTGGACAAAAGGGTACGCAGTATTTT.